The present entry profiles one TCR beta chain with its context. Antigen: not known. Treatment meaning: around 19 received Ad26.COV2.S at low or high dose, single or two shots; 5 received placebo; per-sample allocation not given. Each sample was drawn 63 days after the first injection (of vaccine or placebo). The V gene's germline CDR1 is SGHAT and CDR2 FQNNGV. Trimming removed 0 bases at V and 15 bases at J, with 15 bases between. The CDR3 length is 13 residues. The data stem from a study of Ad26.COV2.S vaccination and SARS-CoV-2 variants. The study's findings and limits: Vaccine and placebo groups showed comparable non-spike TCR breadth.

Sequenced by immunoSEQ multiplex PCR; TCRdb stores in-frame clones only, minus some. This sample carries some 460,000 clones, roughly nine tenths of them seen once, and the ten largest clones take 1.7%. This receptor was identified in a person between 18 and 65 years old who received the Ad26.COV2.S COVID-19 vaccine or a placebo. The material was peripheral blood, obtained in a trial of Ad26.COV2.S vaccine versus placebo. The rearrangement links TRBV11-2 to TRBJ1-5; D gene unclear. In DNA, the CDR3 is TGTGCCAGCAGCTTAGATCTTGGAAGTTTCCGGCATTTT. Residues: CASSLDLGSFRHF.